These T cell receptor beta chains were read from a single sample in a study of T cell repertoires in cytomegalovirus infection. TCRdb reprocessed the reads with MiXCR, giving one entry per CDR3 protein. The sample consists of some 920,000 distinct CDR3 sequences, 31% of them appearing once. These receptors' targets are unknown. Sequencing used cultured CD8+ T cells from PBMCs, obtained from culture after CMV antigen stimulation. The origin of the receptors is a human donor in good health (CMV status not recorded). Some clones in this sample may be carry-over from other donors' samples. Each CDR3 is given with its conserved first and last residue. The D gene is left open where the match is weak. Only some rows state a clone size, as once, few, many or a class for expanded clones.

j_call: TRBJ2-1
d_call: -
v_call: TRBV2
clone_size: -
cdr3_nt: TGTGCCAGCAAGTCGGACCCTATTTACAATGAGCAGTTCTTC
cdr3_aa: CASKSDPIYNEQFF

j_call: TRBJ1-4
d_call: -
v_call: TRBV12-3/TRBV12-4
clone_size: many
cdr3_nt: TGTGCCAGCAGCCCGGACTCGGTCAATGAAAAACTGTTTTTT
cdr3_aa: CASSPDSVNEKLFF

j_call: TRBJ2-2
d_call: TRBD1
v_call: TRBV5-4
clone_size: -
cdr3_nt: TGTGCCAGCAGCTCGGCAGGGGGCGACACCGGGGAGCTGTTTTTT
cdr3_aa: CASSSAGGDTGELFF

j_call: TRBJ2-3
d_call: -
v_call: TRBV28
clone_size: few
cdr3_nt: TGTGCCAGCAGTTCCCCATTGTCTCGGGGGACAGATACGCAGTATTTT
cdr3_aa: CASSSPLSRGTDTQYF

j_call: TRBJ2-7
d_call: -
v_call: TRBV6-1
clone_size: few
cdr3_nt: TGTGCCAGCAGTGAAGGGCCAGGGAATATCTACGAGCAGTACTTC
cdr3_aa: CASSEGPGNIYEQYF

j_call: TRBJ2-2
d_call: TRBD2
v_call: TRBV7-9
clone_size: -
cdr3_nt: TGTGCCAGCAGCTCACCACTAGCGGGGCGAGCGAACACCGGGGAGCTGTTTTTT
cdr3_aa: CASSSPLAGRANTGELFF

j_call: TRBJ2-1
d_call: -
v_call: TRBV10-3
clone_size: few
cdr3_nt: TGTGCCATCAGTGAGTCGGAAGGGTCCTCCTACAATGAGCAGTTCTTC
cdr3_aa: CAISESEGSSYNEQFF

j_call: TRBJ2-1
d_call: -
v_call: TRBV4-1
clone_size: -
cdr3_nt: TGCGCCAGCAGCCAAGATGAGTACAATGAGCAGTTCTTC
cdr3_aa: CASSQDEYNEQFF

j_call: TRBJ1-2
d_call: -
v_call: TRBV7-2
clone_size: many
cdr3_nt: TGTGCCAGCAGCTTAGTCCCTGGACAAATCTATGGCTACACCTTC
cdr3_aa: CASSLVPGQIYGYTF

j_call: TRBJ2-2
d_call: -
v_call: TRBV5-3
clone_size: -
cdr3_nt: TGTGCCAGCAGCCCCGACGGGACCCCAGGGGAGCTGTTTTTT
cdr3_aa: CASSPDGTPGELFF

j_call: TRBJ2-1
d_call: -
v_call: TRBV18
clone_size: many
cdr3_nt: TGTGCCAGCTCACCACCGGAGGGCTTTTACAATGAGCAGTTCTTC
cdr3_aa: CASSPPEGFYNEQFF

j_call: TRBJ1-1
d_call: -
v_call: TRBV19
clone_size: few
cdr3_nt: TGTGCCAGTACCCCACGGGTTTGGGATACAATGAACACTGAAGCTTTCTTT
cdr3_aa: CASTPRVWDTMNTEAFF

j_call: TRBJ2-3
d_call: TRBD1
v_call: TRBV7-7
clone_size: many
cdr3_nt: TGTGCTAGCAGCTCGCTGACAGGGGCTGATACGCAGTATTTT
cdr3_aa: CASSSLTGADTQYF

j_call: TRBJ2-7
d_call: -
v_call: TRBV4-1
clone_size: -
cdr3_nt: TGCGCCAGCAGCCAACCGGACAGTTCCTACGAGCAGTACTTC
cdr3_aa: CASSQPDSSYEQYF

j_call: TRBJ1-5
d_call: TRBD1
v_call: TRBV5-3
clone_size: -
cdr3_nt: TGTGCCAGCAGAGGACAGGGCCTTGAGCATTTT
cdr3_aa: CASRGQGLEHF

j_call: TRBJ2-7
d_call: TRBD1
v_call: TRBV2
clone_size: few
cdr3_nt: TGTGCCAGCAGATCCGGGACAGGGAGCTCCTACGAGCAGTACTTC
cdr3_aa: CASRSGTGSSYEQYF

j_call: TRBJ2-3
d_call: TRBD2
v_call: TRBV19
clone_size: -
cdr3_nt: TGTGCCAGTAGTATAGGGACTAGCGGGGTTCCAGATACGCAGTATTTT
cdr3_aa: CASSIGTSGVPDTQYF

j_call: TRBJ1-1
d_call: TRBD1
v_call: TRBV29-1
clone_size: -
cdr3_nt: TGCAGCGTTGTCCCTTTGGGACAGAAAAACACTGAAGCTTTCTTT
cdr3_aa: CSVVPLGQKNTEAFF

j_call: TRBJ2-7
d_call: -
v_call: TRBV5-6
clone_size: -
cdr3_nt: TGTGCCAGCAGCTTGGCAGGGTACTACGAGCAGTACTTC
cdr3_aa: CASSLAGYYEQYF

j_call: TRBJ2-5
d_call: -
v_call: TRBV11-3
clone_size: -
cdr3_nt: TGTGCCAGCAGTGGGGGGCTACAAGAGACCCAGTACTTC
cdr3_aa: CASSGGLQETQYF

j_call: TRBJ2-1
d_call: -
v_call: TRBV12-3/TRBV12-4
clone_size: few
cdr3_nt: TGTGCCAGCAGCTTCTTCCTCGGCGATGAGCAGTTCTTC
cdr3_aa: CASSFFLGDEQFF

j_call: TRBJ2-1
d_call: -
v_call: TRBV6-1
clone_size: many
cdr3_nt: TGTGCCAGCAGTGCGGGAGACGCCACTGAGCAGTTCTTC
cdr3_aa: CASSAGDATEQFF